This T cell receptor (beta chain) was sequenced in a study of blood T cell repertoires in COVID-19. Whole-study context: COVID-19 samples, acute and convalescent, were from the United States, Italy and Spain. Sources were T cells, B-cell-depleted T cells, or PBMCs; the material itself was cDNA or gDNA.

V shed 6 bases, J shed 9 bases, and the junction held 9 bases outside the gene matches. The CDR3 covers 16 residues. Germline values: CDR1 MDHEN, CDR2 SYDVKM. Source study methods: Quantification of nucleated cells was approximated via reference gene primer amplification. Clones were sequenced by immunoSEQ multiplex PCR, and TCRdb holds only the in-frame ones, with some missing. Clone size and the V and J calls come from that table; the DNA yielded D and trimming. The sample has 75,000 to 100,000 clones, 81% seen once. This clone was picked up a small number of times. The J gene is TRBJ1-6, the V gene TRBV28, with 12 nucleotides matching TRBD1. Source material: peripheral blood. The origin of this receptor is a woman of 80 years or more with acute or convalescent COVID-19. The CDR3 spells CASRSQGQGALSPLHF. The CDR3 coding sequence is TGTGCCAGCAGGAGCCAGGGACAGGGGGCGCTTTCACCCCTCCACTTT. Using reference TRBV28 and TRBJ1-6 for the parts outside the CDR3, the full variable domain is DVKVTQSSRYLVKRTGEKVFLECVQDMDHENMFWYRQDPGLGLRLIYFSYDVKMKEKGDIPEGYSVSREKKERFSLILESASTNQTSMYLCASRSQGQGALSPLHFGNGTRLTVT.